The 27 T cell receptor beta chains reported below all come from one sample, sequenced in a study of vaccination and CD4 T cells after COVID-19. Documented treatment: approximately nine-day PBMC culture with coronavirus spike peptide pools or control peptides (ViraFEST assay). Researchers used the Oncomine TCR Beta short-read assay to sequence DNA from cultured CD4+ T cells. From the PCR reads, TCRdb called clonotypes with MiXCR, one entry per CDR3 protein. The sample yields about 4,400 distinct CDR3 sequences, roughly a fifth seen once. Their antigens are not known. Sequencing input: CD4+ T cells from blood, cultured in vitro. All receptors come from a human donor who had recovered from COVID-19.

The chain recombines TRBV3-1 with TRBJ1-1; no reliable D call. Trimming left V 4 bases short and J 5 bases short, with 8 bases between. CDR3 length: 12 amino acids. Germline V gene lookup returns CDR1 LGHDT and CDR2 YNNKEL (reference sequence). CDR3 nucleotide sequence: TGTGCCAGCAGCCGAGACTGGACTGAAGCTTTCTTT. Translation: CASSRDWTEAFF.

This clonotype showed up just a few times. The J gene is TRBJ2-3, the V gene TRBV7-9; D unclear. Trimming pared 5 bases from V and 0 bases from J, leaving 9 bases between. CDR3 length: 14 residues. From germline, CDR1 is SEHNR and CDR2 FQNEAQ (reference sequence). The CDR3 coding sequence is TGTGCCAGCAGCCCCATCGGTAGCACAGATACGCAGTATTTT. Its protein product is CASSPIGSTDTQYF.

A few counts support this clonotype. This rearrangement joins TRBV5-1 to TRBJ1-1; 8 bases line up with TRBD1. In germline, CDR1 is SGHRS, CDR2 YFSETQ. This CDR3 is 13 amino acids long. V was pared by 4 bases and J by 1 base, with 0 bases of the junction left unmatched. This CDR3 is CASSTGGNTEAFF. The CDR3 nucleotides read TGCGCCAGCAGCACAGGGGGGAACACTGAAGCTTTCTTT.

As to this clonotype: A much larger clone sits a single nucleotide away, making a read error possible. V and J are TRBV30 and TRBJ1-6; no reliable D call. The V gene lost 1 base and the J gene lost 3 bases, with 10 bases spanning the gap. The germline V gene has CDR1 GTSNPN and CDR2 SVGIG (reference sequence). This CDR3 has 15 residues. The DNA of the CDR3 is TGTGCCTGGAGTGGGGCAGTACGCTATAATTCACCCCTCCACTTT. Amino acid sequence: CAWSGAVRYNSPLHF.

By its share, this clonotype is medium-sized. The genes are TRBV7-3 and TRBJ2-1; D is possibly TRBD1 (5 bases). Deletions cut 4 bases from V and 7 bases from J, with 14 bases between. CDR1 and CDR2 (germline): SGHTA, FQGTGA. The CDR3 length is 14 residues. The DNA of the CDR3 is TGTGCCAGCAGCTCCCAGGGTTTTGGGAATGAGCAGTTCTTC. This codes for CASSSQGFGNEQFF. Using reference TRBV7-3 and TRBJ2-1 for the parts outside the CDR3, the full variable domain is GAGVSQTPSNKVTEKGKYVELRCDPISGHTALYWYRQSLGQGPEFLIYFQGTGAADDSGLPNDRFFAVRPEGSVSTLKIQRTERGDSAVYLCASSSQGFGNEQFFGPGTRLTVL.

V and J are TRBV19 and TRBJ2-7, with TRBD1 matching 9 bases. Germline CDR1 reads LNHDA; CDR2 reads SQIVND (reference sequence). There are 15 residues in the CDR3. Unmatched junction bases numbered 7, after V lost 3 bases and J lost 4 bases. CDR3 region: CASSIGGQGRYEQYF. In DNA, the CDR3 is TGTGCCAGTAGTATTGGAGGACAGGGGAGGTACGAGCAGTACTTC.

The rearrangement uses TRBV30 and TRBJ1-1; D call uncertain. The CDR3 totals 15 residues. Germline V gene sequence: CDR1 GTSNPN, CDR2 SVGIG (reference sequence). Trimming took 1 base from V and 2 from J, leaving 14 bases between them. The CDR3: CAWSGLTPDNTEAFF. DNA of the CDR3: TGTGCCTGGAGTGGACTGACACCCGATAACACTGAAGCTTTCTTT.

The V gene is TRBV12-3 or TRBV12-4, the J gene TRBJ2-5, with a weak D call TRBD2 (6 bases). The CDR3 has 14 amino acids. V lost 5 bases and J lost 5, with 15 bases in between. CDR3 in amino acids: CASSPPGLGETQYF. As DNA, the CDR3 is TGTGCCAGCAGTCCTCCGGGACTGGGCGAGACCCAGTACTTC.

This clonotype was seen a handful of times. This chain links TRBV27 with TRBJ1-1; D is unclear. The CDR3 sequence is 15 residues long. Germline V lookup: CDR1 MNHEY, CDR2 SMNVEV (reference sequence). V lost 6 bases and J 4 bases, leaving 18 bases between the germline ends. DNA of the CDR3: TGTGCCAGCAGCCTCGACCCTCGGAAGGGCACTGAAGCTTTCTTT. It codes for CASSLDPRKGTEAFF.

This clonotype is medium-sized. The V and J genes are TRBV24-1 and TRBJ2-2; TRBD1 might be the D (6 bases). V was clipped by 4 bases and J by 5 bases, with 16 bases between them. The CDR3 is 16 residues long. Germline loops: CDR1 KGHDR, CDR2 SFDVKD. In DNA, the CDR3 is TGTGCCACCAGTGACCCCAGGGGCTTCGAGACCGGGGAGCTGTTTTTT. The encoded protein is CATSDPRGFETGELFF.

This rearrangement joins TRBV20-1 to TRBJ1-6; tentative D call: TRBD1 (6 bases). Trimming stripped 5 bases from V and 0 bases from J, with 8 bases between. This CDR3 contains 14 residues. Germline V gene lookup returns CDR1 DFQATT and CDR2 SNEGSKA (reference sequence). DNA of the CDR3: TGCAGTGCTTCGGACAGCTCCTATAATTCACCCCTCCACTTT. Protein sequence: CSASDSSYNSPLHF.

This clonotype is judged medium-sized. The V gene is TRBV6-1, the J gene TRBJ1-1; D is ambiguous. V lost 7 bases and J lost 9, with 21 bases in between. The CDR3 is 14 amino acids. CDR1 MNHNS and CDR2 SASEGT come from the germline V gene. The CDR3 DNA follows: TGTGCCAGCACCCAGGCCGGGGAGTATTCTCAAGCTTTCTTT. It translates to CASTQAGEYSQAFF.

As regards this clonotype: The junction shows a germline mismatch at one end, possibly a read error. The V call is TRBV20-1, the J call TRBJ2-5; possible D gene TRBD2, 6 bases. The CDR3 is 15 amino acids. Germline loops: CDR1 DFQATT, CDR2 SNEGSKA (reference sequence). CDR3 sequence: CGASQQRAGQETQYF. CDR3 sequence (DNA): TGCGGTGCTAGTCAACAACGGGCGGGGCAAGAGACCCAGTACTTC.

A few counts support this clonotype. The rearrangement uses TRBV19 and TRBJ1-2; D gene unclear. CDR1 and CDR2 (germline): LNHDA, SQIVND (reference sequence). The CDR3 extends over 15 amino acids. Between the trimmed V and J ends, which lost 8 bases and 8 bases, there was a span of 24 bases. DNA for the CDR3: TGTGCCAGTGAGTTCTCGGGGATGCCTACGAAAGGCTACACCTTC. Protein sequence: CASEFSGMPTKGYTF. Looking up the rest from reference TRBV19 and TRBJ1-2 gives the full variable domain: DGGITQSPKYLFRKEGQNVTLSCEQNLNHDAMYWYRQDPGQGLRLIYYSQIVNDFQKGDIAEGYSVSREKKESFPLTVTSAQKNPTAFYLCASEFSGMPTKGYTFGSGTRLTVV.

This clonotype is labeled as medium-sized (0.01 to 0.1%). This rearrangement joins TRBV6-1 to TRBJ1-1, with a tentative D call TRBD1 (6 bases). The CDR3 contains 14 residues. Trimming left V 11 bases short and J 5 bases short, with 21 bases between. Per the germline V gene, CDR1 is MNHNS and CDR2 is SASEGT. In DNA, the CDR3 is TGTGCCGCCCGCCCCCAACAGGGAGGTACTGAAGCTTTCTTT. This codes for CAARPQQGGTEAFF.

The CDR3, as DNA: TGTGCCAGCAGCCTCGAGGCTCGGACTGAAGCTTTCTTT. Encoded protein: CASSLEARTEAFF. This rearrangement joins TRBV3-1 to TRBJ1-1; D gene uncertain. The CDR3 loop spans 13 amino acids. V was pared by 4 bases and J by 5 bases, with 11 bases between. Looked up from germline, CDR1 is LGHDT and CDR2 is YNNKEL (reference sequence).

This clonotype was seen a handful of times. V gene TRBV6-5 combines with J gene TRBJ2-3; 8 positions agree with TRBD2. The germline V gene encodes CDR1 MNHEY and CDR2 SVGAGI. The trim removed 0 bases at V and 5 bases at J, leaving 10 bases unmatched. This CDR3 is 17 amino acids long. The CDR3 DNA is TGTGCCAGCAGTTACTCTGGCGGGGGGCCGAGGGGAGATACGCAGTATTTT. Protein product: CASSYSGGGPRGDTQYF.

The chain has TRBV12-3 or TRBV12-4 and TRBJ1-4; tentative D call: TRBD1 (6 bases). The CDR3 extends over 16 amino acids. Deletions cut 3 bases from V and 7 bases from J, with 18 bases between. The DNA of the CDR3 is TGTGCCAGCAGTTTCTCCAGGGAGGTCAGGGGTGAAAAACTGTTTTTT. This sequence encodes CASSFSREVRGEKLFF.

In its sample, this clonotype ranks as medium-sized. The chain links TRBV6-1 to TRBJ1-2; D unresolved. V lost 3 bases, J lost 8 bases, and 16 bases lay in between. Germline V CDR1 and CDR2: MNHNS, SASEGT. The CDR3 is 14 residues long. The CDR3 nucleotides read TGTGCCAGCAGTGAGTCTTCCCAGGCGGGCGGCTACACCTTC. Protein: CASSESSQAGGYTF.

This clonotype was observed a handful of times. CDR3 sequence (DNA): TGCAGTGCTAGACCGGGACAGGGGGAATCACCCCTCCACTTT. Translated: CSARPGQGESPLHF. This chain connects TRBV20-1 to TRBJ1-6, with 11 bases lining up with TRBD1. In germline, CDR1 is DFQATT, CDR2 SNEGSKA (reference sequence). V trimming: 2 bases; J trimming: 10 bases; junction bases outside the gene matches: 4. The CDR3 has 14 amino acids.

The chain uses TRBV30 and TRBJ1-5; tentative D call: TRBD1 (5 bases). V was trimmed by 4 bases and J by 0 bases, leaving 10 bases between them. The germline V gene encodes CDR1 GTSNPN and CDR2 SVGIG (reference sequence). This CDR3 is 14 amino acids long. Here the CDR3 DNA reads TGTGCCTGGACGGAGGGGAATAGCAATCAGCCCCAGCATTTT. This gives the protein CAWTEGNSNQPQHF.

This chain links TRBV19 with TRBJ2-1, with D possibly TRBD2 on 7 matching bases. The germline V gene has CDR1 LNHDA and CDR2 SQIVND (reference sequence). The V gene lost 3 bases and the J gene lost 6 bases, with 15 bases spanning the gap. The CDR3 is 15 residues long. In nucleotides, the CDR3 is TGTGCCAGTAGTATGGGGTGGGGGGGCGTCAATGAGCAGTTCTTC. It codes for CASSMGWGGVNEQFF.

This clonotype was counted between two and nine times. The V gene is TRBV7-3, the J gene TRBJ1-1; 9 bases map to TRBD1. The J segment lost 4 bases and the V segment lost 2 bases, leaving 17 bases of the junction unmatched. Germline V lookup: CDR1 SGHTA, CDR2 FQGTGA. The CDR3 has 19 amino acids. The chain's CDR3 is CASSLVGSLGQGRITEAFF. CDR3 nucleotides: TGTGCCAGCAGCTTAGTAGGTAGTTTGGGACAGGGTAGAATCACTGAAGCTTTCTTT.

This clonotype appeared a few times. V is TRBV9 and J is TRBJ1-3, with D hard to call. CDR3 length: 16 amino acids. The germline V gene encodes CDR1 SGDLS and CDR2 YYNGEE. V dropped 0 bases and J dropped 0 bases, with 10 bases sitting between them. The DNA for the CDR3 is TGTGCCAGCAGCGTAGAACGGGGATACTCTGGAAACACCATATATTTT. Translated, it gives CASSVERGYSGNTIYF. The full variable domain, rest sourced from reference TRBV9 and TRBJ1-3, is DSGVTQTPKHLITATGQRVTLRCSPRSGDLSVYWYQQSLDQGLQFLIQYYNGEERAKGNILERFSAQQFPDLHSELNLSSLELGDSALYFCASSVERGYSGNTIYFGEGSWLTVV.

The rearrangement joins TRBV20-1 to TRBJ2-7, with a weak D call TRBD2 (5 bases). Germline loops: CDR1 DFQATT, CDR2 SNEGSKA (reference sequence). The CDR3 sequence is 12 residues long. With 1 base removed from V and 6 bases from J, the gap between germline ends came to 10 bases. The CDR3 DNA follows: TGCAGTGCTAGAGGACTATTGGGCGAGCAGTACTTC. Its translation: CSARGLLGEQYF.

There are a few counts of this clonotype. The chain couples TRBV7-2 to TRBJ2-7; the match to TRBD2 covers 10 bases. Germline V CDR1 and CDR2: SGHTA, FQGNSA. V gave up 1 base and J gave up 3 bases; unmatched junction bases: 0. This CDR3 has 14 residues. CDR3 protein: CASSLGLAGYEQYF. CDR3 DNA: TGTGCCAGCAGCTTAGGACTAGCGGGCTACGAGCAGTACTTC.

The chain links TRBV7-2 to TRBJ1-5; no clear D. The CDR3 loop spans 13 amino acids. Trimming took 5 bases from V and 5 from J, leaving 10 bases between them. Germline values: CDR1 SGHTA, CDR2 FQGNSA. CDR3 in DNA: TGTGCCAGCAGCCCCAGACCTGATCAGCCCCAGCATTTT. This encodes CASSPRPDQPQHF.